This paragraph covers one TCR beta chain sequence. This CDR3 spans 13 amino acids. CDR1 is SGHNT, CDR2 YENEEA, per germline. V lost 3 bases and J 4 bases, leaving 6 bases between the germline ends. Tens of millions of PBMCs went into genomic DNA for unsorted samples. It was at deep level that the assay was run. Several immunoSEQ 96-well plates shared each subset's DNA, each plate a replicate. Original processing notes: Without quality scores, immunoSEQ junctional reads could not be filtered like full-length reads. Sequencing used immunoSEQ multiplex PCR; TCRdb keeps in-frame clones, though not all of them. V and J calls and clone size are those listed in that table; D and trimming were worked out from the DNA. The data show over 400,000 clones, with 70% to 85% seen just once and about 12% held by the top ten. This sample was taken from a study of shared clonotypes between healthy human individuals.

Sequences were obtained from PBMCs. This receptor was obtained from a woman aged 40 to 50 in good health. Some clones in this sample may be carry-over from other donors' samples. The genes are TRBV11-3 and TRBJ2-2; D is ambiguous. The CDR3 sequence is CASSLGTTGELFF. The CDR3 DNA sequence: TGTGCCAGCAGCTTGGGTACCACCGGGGAGCTGTTTTTT.